The clone carrying this T cell receptor beta chain is a singleton in its sample. Its specificity is not known. The method was immunoSEQ multiplex PCR; TCRdb's version includes in-frame clones alone and lacks a portion of them. The sample shows tens of thousands of clones, around 80% of them seen only once. This CDR3 contains 16 residues. The V and J ends lost 0 bases and 2 bases respectively, with 12 bases between them. CDR1 and CDR2 (germline): SGHVS, FNYEAQ. The sample comes from a study of PD-L1 blockade in urothelial cancer. General study points: A pretreatment blood TCR clonality that fell below the median predicted better progression-free and overall survival.

This sequence originates from a man in his 70s with urothelial cancer. V gene TRBV7-6 combines with J gene TRBJ2-3; weak D call: TRBD1 (6 bases). The material sequenced was PBMCs, taken around atezolizumab (anti-PD-L1) treatment. CDR3 residues: CASSLAGTPLTDTQYF. In nucleotides, the CDR3 is TGTGCCAGCAGCTTAGCCGGGACACCCCTCACAGATACGCAGTATTTT.